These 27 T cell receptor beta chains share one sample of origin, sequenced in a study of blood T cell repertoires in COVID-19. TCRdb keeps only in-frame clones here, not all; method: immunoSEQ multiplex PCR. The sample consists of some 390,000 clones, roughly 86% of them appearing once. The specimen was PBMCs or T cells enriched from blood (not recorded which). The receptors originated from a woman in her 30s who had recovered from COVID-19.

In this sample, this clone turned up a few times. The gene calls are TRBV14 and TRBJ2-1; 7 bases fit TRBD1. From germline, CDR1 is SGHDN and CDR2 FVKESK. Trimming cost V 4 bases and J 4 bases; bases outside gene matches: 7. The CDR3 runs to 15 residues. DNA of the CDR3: TGTGCCAGCAGCCCGCAGACAGGGCCTTACAATGAGCAGTTCTTC. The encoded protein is CASSPQTGPYNEQFF.

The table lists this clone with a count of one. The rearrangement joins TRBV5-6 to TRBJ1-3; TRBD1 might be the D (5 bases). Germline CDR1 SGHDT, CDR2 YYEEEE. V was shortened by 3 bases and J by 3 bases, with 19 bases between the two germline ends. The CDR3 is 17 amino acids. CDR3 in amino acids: CASSSPSSGQGGNTIYF. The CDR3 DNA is TGTGCCAGCAGCTCCCCCTCATCAGGTCAGGGTGGAAACACCATATATTTT. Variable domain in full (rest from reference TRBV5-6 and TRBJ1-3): DAGVTQSPTHLIKTRGQQVTLRCSPKSGHDTVSWYQQALGQGPQFIFQYYEEEERQRGNFPDRFSGHQFPNYSSELNVNALLLGDSALYLCASSSPSSGQGGNTIYFGEGSWLTVV.

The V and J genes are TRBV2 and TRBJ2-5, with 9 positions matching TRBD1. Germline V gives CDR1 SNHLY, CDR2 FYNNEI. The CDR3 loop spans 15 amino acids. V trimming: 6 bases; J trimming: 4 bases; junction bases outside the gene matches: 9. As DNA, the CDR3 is TGTGCCAGCAGGGAGAGGACAGGGGAGTCAGAGACCCAGTACTTC. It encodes CASRERTGESETQYF.

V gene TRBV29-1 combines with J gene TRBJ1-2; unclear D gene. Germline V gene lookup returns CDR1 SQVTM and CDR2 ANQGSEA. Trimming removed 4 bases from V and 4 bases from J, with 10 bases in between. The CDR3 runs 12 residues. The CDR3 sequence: CSVVVFGYGYTF. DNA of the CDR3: TGCAGCGTTGTGGTTTTCGGCTATGGCTACACCTTC. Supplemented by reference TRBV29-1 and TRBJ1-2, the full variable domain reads SAVISQKPSRDICQRGTSLTIQCQVDSQVTMMFWYRQQPGQSLTLIATANQGSEATYESGFVIDKFPISRPNLTFSTLTVSNMSPEDSSIYLCSVVVFGYGYTFGSGTRLTVV.

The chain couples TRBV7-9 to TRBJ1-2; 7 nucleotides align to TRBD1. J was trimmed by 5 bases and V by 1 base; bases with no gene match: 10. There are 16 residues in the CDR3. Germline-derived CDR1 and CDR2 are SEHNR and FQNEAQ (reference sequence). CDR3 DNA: TGTGCCAGCAGCTTAGAAGGTGGCAGGGGGGATTATGGCTACACCTTC. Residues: CASSLEGGRGDYGYTF.

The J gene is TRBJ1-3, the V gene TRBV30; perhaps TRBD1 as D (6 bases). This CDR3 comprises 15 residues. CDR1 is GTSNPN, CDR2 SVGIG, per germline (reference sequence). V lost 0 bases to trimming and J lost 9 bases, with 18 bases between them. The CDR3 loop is CAWSVAGGGRGTIYF. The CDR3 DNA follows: TGTGCCTGGAGTGTGGCCGGGGGGGGGCGCGGCACCATATATTTT.

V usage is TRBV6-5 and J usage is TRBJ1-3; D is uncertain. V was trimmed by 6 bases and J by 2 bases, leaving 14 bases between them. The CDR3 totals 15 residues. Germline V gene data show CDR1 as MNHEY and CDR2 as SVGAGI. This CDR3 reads CASSGPITPGNTIYF. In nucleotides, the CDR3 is TGTGCCAGCAGCGGTCCCATCACTCCTGGAAACACCATATATTTT.

The CDR3 nucleotides are TGTGCCAGCAGCTTAGCACGGGACAGGGGAACTTCTGGAAACACCATATATTTT. It codes for CASSLARDRGTSGNTIYF. The V and J genes are TRBV7-6 and TRBJ1-3; 10 nucleotides align to TRBD1. The CDR3 runs 18 residues. Trimming at V came to 0 bases and at J to 1 base, leaving 6 bases not matched to a gene. CDR1 and CDR2 (germline): SGHVS, FNYEAQ.

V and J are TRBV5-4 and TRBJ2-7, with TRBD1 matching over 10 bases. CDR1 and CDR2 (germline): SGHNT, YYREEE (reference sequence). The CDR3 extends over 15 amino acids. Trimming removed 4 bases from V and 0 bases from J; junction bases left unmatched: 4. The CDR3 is CASSHRDRGSYEQYF. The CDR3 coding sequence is TGTGCCAGCAGCCACCGGGACAGGGGCTCCTACGAGCAGTACTTC.

The CDR3 DNA is TGCAGTGCTAGTCAGGGGCTTGGAGAGACCCAGTACTTC. Translation gives CSASQGLGETQYF. The rearrangement joins TRBV20-1 to TRBJ2-5; tentatively, D is TRBD1 (6 bases). Germline V gene sequence: CDR1 DFQATT, CDR2 SNEGSKA (reference sequence). The V end was cut by 3 bases, the J end by 4 bases, with 12 bases between. There are 13 residues in the CDR3.

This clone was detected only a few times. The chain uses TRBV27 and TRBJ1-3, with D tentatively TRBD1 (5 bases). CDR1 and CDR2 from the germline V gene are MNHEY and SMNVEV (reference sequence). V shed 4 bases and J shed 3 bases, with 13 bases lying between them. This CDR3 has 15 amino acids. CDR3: CASSSLGGYGNTIYF. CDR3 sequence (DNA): TGTGCCAGCAGTTCCCTGGGGGGGTATGGAAACACCATATATTTT.

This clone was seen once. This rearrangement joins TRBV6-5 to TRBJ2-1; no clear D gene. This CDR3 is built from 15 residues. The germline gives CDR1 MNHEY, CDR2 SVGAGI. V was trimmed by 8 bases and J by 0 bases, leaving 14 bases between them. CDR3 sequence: CASPPGLSSYNEQFF. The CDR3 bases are TGTGCCAGCCCGCCCGGGTTGAGCTCCTACAATGAGCAGTTCTTC.

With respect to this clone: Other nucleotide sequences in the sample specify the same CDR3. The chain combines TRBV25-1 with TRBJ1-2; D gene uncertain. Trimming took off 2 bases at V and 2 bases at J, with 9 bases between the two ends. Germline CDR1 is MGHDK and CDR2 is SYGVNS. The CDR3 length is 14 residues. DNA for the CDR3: TGTGCCAGCAGTGAAGACGGCGGAAACTATGGCTACACCTTC. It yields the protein CASSEDGGNYGYTF.

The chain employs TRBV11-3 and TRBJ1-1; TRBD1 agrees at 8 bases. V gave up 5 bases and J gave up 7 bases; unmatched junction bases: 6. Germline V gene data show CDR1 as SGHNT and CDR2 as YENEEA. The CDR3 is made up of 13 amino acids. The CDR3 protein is CASSPGQADEAFF. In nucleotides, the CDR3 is TGTGCCAGCAGCCCGGGACAGGCGGATGAAGCTTTCTTT.

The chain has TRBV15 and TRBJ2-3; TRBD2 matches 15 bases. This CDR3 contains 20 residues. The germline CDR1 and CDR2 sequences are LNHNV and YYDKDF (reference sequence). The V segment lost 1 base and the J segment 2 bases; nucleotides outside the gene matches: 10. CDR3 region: CATSRGGTSGGSYNTDTQYF. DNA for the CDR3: TGTGCCACCAGCAGAGGTGGGACTAGCGGGGGGAGTTATAACACAGATACGCAGTATTTT.

DNA for the CDR3: TGCGCCAGCAGCAAGGGAGCGCTCTACGAGCAGTACTTC. Translation gives CASSKGALYEQYF. V gene TRBV5-1 combines with J gene TRBJ2-7; D is possibly TRBD2 (5 bases). The V and J ends lost 4 bases and 3 bases respectively, with 11 bases between them. This CDR3 has 13 residues. Germline-derived CDR1 and CDR2 are SGHRS and YFSETQ.

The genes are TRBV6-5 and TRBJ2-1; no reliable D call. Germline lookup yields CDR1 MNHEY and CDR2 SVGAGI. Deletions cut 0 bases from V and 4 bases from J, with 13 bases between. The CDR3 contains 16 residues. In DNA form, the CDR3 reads TGTGCCAGCAGTTACTCGAGCGCCGTCATTTACAATGAGCAGTTCTTC. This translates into CASSYSSAVIYNEQFF.

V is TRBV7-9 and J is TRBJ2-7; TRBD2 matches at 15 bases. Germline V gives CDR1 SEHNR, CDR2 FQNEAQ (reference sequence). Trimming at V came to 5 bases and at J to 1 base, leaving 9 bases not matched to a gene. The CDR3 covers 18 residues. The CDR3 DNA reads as TGTGCCAGCAGCAGAGAGGGACTAGCGGGGGGCAATTCCTACGAGCAGTACTTC. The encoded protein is CASSREGLAGGNSYEQYF.

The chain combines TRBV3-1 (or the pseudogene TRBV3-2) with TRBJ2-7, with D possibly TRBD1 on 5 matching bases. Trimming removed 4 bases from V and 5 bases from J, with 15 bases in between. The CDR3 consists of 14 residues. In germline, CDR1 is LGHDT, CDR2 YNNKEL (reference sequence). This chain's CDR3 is CASSRKLRDHEQYF. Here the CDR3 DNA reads TGTGCCAGCAGCCGAAAACTCAGGGATCACGAGCAGTACTTC.

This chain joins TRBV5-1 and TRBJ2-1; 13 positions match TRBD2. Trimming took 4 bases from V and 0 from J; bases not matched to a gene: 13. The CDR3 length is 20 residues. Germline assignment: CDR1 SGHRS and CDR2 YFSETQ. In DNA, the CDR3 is TGCGCCAGCAGCCGCCCGGAACTAGCGGGGGGGCCGTACTCCTACAATGAGCAGTTCTTC. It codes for CASSRPELAGGPYSYNEQFF.

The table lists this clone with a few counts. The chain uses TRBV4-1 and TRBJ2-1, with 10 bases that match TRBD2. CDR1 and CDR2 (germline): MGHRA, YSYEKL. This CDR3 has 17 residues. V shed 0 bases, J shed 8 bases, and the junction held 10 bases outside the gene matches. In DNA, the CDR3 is TGCGCCAGCAGCCAAGACCCCCCAGCGGGAGGGCCCGATGAGCAGTTCTTC. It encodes CASSQDPPAGGPDEQFF.

For the CDR3, the DNA is TGTGCCACCAGTGACCCGAATCAGCCCCAGCATTTT. Protein sequence: CATSDPNQPQHF. The chain employs TRBV24-1 and TRBJ1-5; D unresolved. Germline V gene data show CDR1 as KGHDR and CDR2 as SFDVKD. The V end was cut by 4 bases, the J end by 4 bases, with 4 bases between. This CDR3 region has 12 residues.

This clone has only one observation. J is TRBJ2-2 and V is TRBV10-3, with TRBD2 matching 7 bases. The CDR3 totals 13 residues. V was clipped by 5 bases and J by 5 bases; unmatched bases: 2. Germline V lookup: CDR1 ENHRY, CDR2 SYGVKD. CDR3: CAISFSGTGELFF. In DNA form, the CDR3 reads TGTGCCATCAGTTTTAGCGGGACCGGGGAGCTGTTTTTT.

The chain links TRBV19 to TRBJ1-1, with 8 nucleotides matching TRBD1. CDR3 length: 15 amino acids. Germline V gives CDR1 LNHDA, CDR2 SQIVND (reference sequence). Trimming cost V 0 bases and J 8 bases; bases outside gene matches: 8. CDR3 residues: CASSIDGRDRREAFF. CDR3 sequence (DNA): TGTGCCAGTAGTATAGACGGACGGGACAGGAGGGAAGCTTTCTTT. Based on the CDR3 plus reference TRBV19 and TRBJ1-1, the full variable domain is DGGITQSPKYLFRKEGQNVTLSCEQNLNHDAMYWYRQDPGQGLRLIYYSQIVNDFQKGDIAEGYSVSREKKESFPLTVTSAQKNPTAFYLCASSIDGRDRREAFFGQGTRLTVV.

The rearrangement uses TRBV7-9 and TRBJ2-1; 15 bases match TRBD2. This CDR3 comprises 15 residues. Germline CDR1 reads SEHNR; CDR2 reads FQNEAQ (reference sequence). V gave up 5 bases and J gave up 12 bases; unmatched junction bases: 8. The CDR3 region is CASSPPGLAGGVQFF. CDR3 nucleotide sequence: TGTGCCAGCAGCCCGCCGGGACTAGCGGGAGGCGTGCAGTTCTTC.

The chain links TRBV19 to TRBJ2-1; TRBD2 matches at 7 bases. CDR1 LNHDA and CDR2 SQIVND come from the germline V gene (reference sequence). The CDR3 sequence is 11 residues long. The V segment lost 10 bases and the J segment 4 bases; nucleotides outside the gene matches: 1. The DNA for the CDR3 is TGTGCCATCGGGGGGTACAATGAGCAGTTCTTC. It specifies CAIGGYNEQFF. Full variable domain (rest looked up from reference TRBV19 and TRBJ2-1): DGGITQSPKYLFRKEGQNVTLSCEQNLNHDAMYWYRQDPGQGLRLIYYSQIVNDFQKGDIAEGYSVSREKKESFPLTVTSAQKNPTAFYLCAIGGYNEQFFGPGTRLTVL.

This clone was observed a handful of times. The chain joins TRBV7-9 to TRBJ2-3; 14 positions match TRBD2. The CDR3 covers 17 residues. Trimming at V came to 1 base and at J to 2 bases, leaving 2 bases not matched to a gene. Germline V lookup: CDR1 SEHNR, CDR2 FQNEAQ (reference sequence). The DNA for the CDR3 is TGTGCCAGCAGCTTAGGGACTAGCGGGGGGCCCACAGATACGCAGTATTTT. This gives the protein CASSLGTSGGPTDTQYF.